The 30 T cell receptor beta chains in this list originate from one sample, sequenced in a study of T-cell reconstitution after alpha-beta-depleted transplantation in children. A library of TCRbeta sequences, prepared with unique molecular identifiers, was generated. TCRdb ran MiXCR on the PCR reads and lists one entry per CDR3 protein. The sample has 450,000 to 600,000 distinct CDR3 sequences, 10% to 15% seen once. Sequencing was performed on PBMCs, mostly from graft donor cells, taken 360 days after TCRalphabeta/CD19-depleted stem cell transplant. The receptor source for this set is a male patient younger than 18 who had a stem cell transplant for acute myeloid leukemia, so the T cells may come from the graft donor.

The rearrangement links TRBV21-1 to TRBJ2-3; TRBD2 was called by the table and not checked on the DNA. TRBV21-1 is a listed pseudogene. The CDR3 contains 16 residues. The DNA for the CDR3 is TGTGCCAGCAGCAAAGAGTGCGGGAACCTCACAGATACGCAGTATTTT. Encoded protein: CASSKECGNLTDTQYF.

CDR3 in DNA: TGCGCCAGCAGCTTGGAGCTCGGGGGAGGCACCTACGAGCAGTACTTC. Its protein is CASSLELGGGTYEQYF. The chain uses TRBV5-1 and TRBJ2-7, with D maybe TRBD2 (6 bases). Trimming removed 0 bases at V and 2 bases at J, with 15 bases between. Germline CDR1 SGHRS, CDR2 YFSETQ. This CDR3 contains 16 residues.

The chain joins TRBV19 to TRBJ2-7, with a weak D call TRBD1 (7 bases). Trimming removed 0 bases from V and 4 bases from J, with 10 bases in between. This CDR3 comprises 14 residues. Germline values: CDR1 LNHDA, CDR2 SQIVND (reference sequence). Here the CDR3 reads CASSIDPGGYEQYF. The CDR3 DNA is TGTGCCAGTAGTATAGATCCAGGGGGGTACGAGCAGTACTTC.

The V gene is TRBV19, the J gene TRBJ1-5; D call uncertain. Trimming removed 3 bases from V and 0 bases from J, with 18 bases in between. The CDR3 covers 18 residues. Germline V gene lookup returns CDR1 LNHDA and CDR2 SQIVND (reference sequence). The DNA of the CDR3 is TGTGCCAGTAGTATTCCCCTGGGGATGGTTAATAGCAATCAGCCCCAGCATTTT. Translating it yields CASSIPLGMVNSNQPQHF.

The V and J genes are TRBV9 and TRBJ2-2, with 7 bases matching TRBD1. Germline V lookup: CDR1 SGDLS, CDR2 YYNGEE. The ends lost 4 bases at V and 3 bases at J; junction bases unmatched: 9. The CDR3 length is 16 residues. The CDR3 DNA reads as TGTGCCAGCAGCATTATAGGGGGCAGGTACACCGGGGAGCTGTTTTTT. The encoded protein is CASSIIGGRYTGELFF.

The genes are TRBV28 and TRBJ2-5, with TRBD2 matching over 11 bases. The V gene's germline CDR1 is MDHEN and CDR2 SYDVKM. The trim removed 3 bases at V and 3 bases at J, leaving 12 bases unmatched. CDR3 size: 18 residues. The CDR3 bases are TGTGCCAGCAGTTTCCTCCCCATGGCGACTAGCGGGGAAGAGACCCAGTACTTC. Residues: CASSFLPMATSGEETQYF.

The CDR3 sequence: CASSFRLAGLWTGELFF. The DNA of the CDR3 is TGTGCCAGCAGCTTTCGACTAGCGGGATTGTGGACCGGGGAGCTGTTTTTT. The V call is TRBV5-6, the J call TRBJ2-2, with TRBD2 matching over 11 bases. This CDR3 has 17 amino acids. After removal of 2 bases from V and 5 bases from J, the junction contained 8 bases not matched to a gene. In germline, CDR1 is SGHDT, CDR2 YYEEEE.

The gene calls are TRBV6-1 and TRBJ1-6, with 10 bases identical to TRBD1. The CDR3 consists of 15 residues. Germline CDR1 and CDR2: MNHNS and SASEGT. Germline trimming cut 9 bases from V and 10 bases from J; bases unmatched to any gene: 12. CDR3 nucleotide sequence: TGTGCCAGTTGGGGAGGGGGACAGGGGACGTCACCCCTCCACTTT. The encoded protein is CASWGGGQGTSPLHF.

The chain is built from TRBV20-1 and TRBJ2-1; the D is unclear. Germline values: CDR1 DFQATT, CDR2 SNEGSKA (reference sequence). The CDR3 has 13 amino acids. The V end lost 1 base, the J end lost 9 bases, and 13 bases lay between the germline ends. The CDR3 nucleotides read TGCAGTGCTAGAGGCCTAATAGGGATTGAGCAGTTCTTC. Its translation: CSARGLIGIEQFF.

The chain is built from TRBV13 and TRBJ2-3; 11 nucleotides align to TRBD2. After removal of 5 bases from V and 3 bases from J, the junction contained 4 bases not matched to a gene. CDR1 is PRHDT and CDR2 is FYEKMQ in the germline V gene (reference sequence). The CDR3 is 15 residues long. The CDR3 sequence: CASSPGLAVTDTQYF. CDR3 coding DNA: TGTGCCAGCAGCCCGGGACTAGCGGTGACAGATACGCAGTATTTT.

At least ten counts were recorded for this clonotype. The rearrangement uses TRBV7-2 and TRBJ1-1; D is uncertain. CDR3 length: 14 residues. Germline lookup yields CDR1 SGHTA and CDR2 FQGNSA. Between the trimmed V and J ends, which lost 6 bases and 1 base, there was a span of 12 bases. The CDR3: CASRERPGNTEAFF. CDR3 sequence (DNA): TGTGCCAGCAGGGAACGGCCGGGGAACACTGAAGCTTTCTTT.

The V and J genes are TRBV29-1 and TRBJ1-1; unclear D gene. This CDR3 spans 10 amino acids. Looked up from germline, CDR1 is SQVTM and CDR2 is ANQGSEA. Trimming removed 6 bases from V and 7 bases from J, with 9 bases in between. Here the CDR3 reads CSVVRNEAFF. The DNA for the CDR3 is TGCAGCGTCGTTAGAAATGAAGCTTTCTTT.

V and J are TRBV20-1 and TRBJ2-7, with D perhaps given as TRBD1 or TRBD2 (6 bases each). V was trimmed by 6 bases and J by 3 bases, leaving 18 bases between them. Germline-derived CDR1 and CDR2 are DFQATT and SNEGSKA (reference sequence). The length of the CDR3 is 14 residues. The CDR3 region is CSARWGASFYEQYF. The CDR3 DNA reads TGCAGTGCCCGTTGGGGGGCTTCTTTCTACGAGCAGTACTTC.

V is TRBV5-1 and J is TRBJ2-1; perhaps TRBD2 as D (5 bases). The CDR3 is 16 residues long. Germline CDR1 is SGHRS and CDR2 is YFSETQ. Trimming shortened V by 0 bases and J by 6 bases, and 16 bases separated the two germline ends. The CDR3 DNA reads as TGCGCCAGCAGCTTGGGGCAGTGGACTTCCCTCAATGAGCAGTTCTTC. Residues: CASSLGQWTSLNEQFF.

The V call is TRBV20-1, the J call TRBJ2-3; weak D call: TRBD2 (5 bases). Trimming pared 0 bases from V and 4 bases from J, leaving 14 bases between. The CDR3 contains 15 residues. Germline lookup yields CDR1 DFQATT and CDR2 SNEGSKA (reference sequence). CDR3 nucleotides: TGCAGTGCTAGAGACAGTAGAGGGTCATCAGATACGCAGTATTTT. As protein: CSARDSRGSSDTQYF.

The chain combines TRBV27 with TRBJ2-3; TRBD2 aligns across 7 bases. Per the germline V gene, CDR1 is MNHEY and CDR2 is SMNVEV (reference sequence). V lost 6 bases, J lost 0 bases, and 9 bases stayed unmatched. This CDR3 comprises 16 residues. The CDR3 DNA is TGTGCCAGCAGCCGGACTAGGGCGCCTAGCACAGATACGCAGTATTTT. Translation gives CASSRTRAPSTDTQYF.

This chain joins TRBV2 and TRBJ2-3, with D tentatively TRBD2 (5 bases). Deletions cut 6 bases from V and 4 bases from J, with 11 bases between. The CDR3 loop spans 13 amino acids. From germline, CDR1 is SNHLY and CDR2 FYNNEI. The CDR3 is CASRSGGSDTQYF. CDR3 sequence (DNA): TGTGCCAGCAGAAGCGGAGGCTCAGATACGCAGTATTTT.

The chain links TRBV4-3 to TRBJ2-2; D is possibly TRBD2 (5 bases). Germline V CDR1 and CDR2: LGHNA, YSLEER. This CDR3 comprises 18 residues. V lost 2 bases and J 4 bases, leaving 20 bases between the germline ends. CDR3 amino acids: CASSQHPFRDPTTGELFF. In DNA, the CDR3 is TGCGCCAGCAGCCAACACCCATTTCGGGATCCTACCACCGGGGAGCTGTTTTTT.

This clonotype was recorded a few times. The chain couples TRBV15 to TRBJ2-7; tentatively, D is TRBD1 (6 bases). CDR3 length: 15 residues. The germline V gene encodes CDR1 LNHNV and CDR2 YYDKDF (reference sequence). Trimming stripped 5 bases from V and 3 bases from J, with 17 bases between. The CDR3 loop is CATSPRYEGGYEQYF. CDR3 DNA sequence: TGTGCCACCAGCCCCCGATACGAAGGGGGCTACGAGCAGTACTTC.

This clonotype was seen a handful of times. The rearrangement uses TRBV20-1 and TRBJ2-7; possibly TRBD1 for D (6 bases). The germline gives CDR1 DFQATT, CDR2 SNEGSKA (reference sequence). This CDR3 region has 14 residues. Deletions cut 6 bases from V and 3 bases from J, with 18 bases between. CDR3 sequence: CSAPQRGFFYEQYF. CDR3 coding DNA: TGCAGTGCCCCTCAGAGGGGGTTCTTCTACGAGCAGTACTTC.

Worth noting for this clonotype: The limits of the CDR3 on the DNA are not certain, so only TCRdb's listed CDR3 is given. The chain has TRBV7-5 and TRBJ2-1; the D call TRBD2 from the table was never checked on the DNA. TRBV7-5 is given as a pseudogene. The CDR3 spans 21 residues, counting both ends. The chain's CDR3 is CSSVPAKKTVGLAVPNNEQFF.

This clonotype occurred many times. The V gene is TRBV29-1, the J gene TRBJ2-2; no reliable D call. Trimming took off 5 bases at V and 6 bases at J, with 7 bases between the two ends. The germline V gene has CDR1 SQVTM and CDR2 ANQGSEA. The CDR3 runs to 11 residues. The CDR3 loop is CSVLVAGELFF. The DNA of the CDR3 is TGCAGCGTTCTCGTGGCCGGGGAGCTGTTTTTT.

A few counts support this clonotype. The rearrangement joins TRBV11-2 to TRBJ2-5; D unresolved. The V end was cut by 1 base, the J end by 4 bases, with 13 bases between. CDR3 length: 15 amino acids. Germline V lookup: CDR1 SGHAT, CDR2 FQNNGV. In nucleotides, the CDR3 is TGTGCCAGCAGCTTAGGATTGGGGTTACCAGAGACCCAGTACTTC. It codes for CASSLGLGLPETQYF.

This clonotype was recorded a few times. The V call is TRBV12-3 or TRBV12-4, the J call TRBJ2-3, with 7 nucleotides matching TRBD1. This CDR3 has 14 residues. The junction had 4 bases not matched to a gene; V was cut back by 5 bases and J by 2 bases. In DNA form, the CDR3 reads TGTGCCAGCAGTAAAGGGACAGACACAGATACGCAGTATTTT. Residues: CASSKGTDTDTQYF.

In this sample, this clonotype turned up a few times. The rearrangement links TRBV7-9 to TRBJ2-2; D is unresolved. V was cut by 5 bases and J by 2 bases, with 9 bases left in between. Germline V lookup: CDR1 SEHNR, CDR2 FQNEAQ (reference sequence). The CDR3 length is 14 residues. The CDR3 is CASSHLLNTGELFF. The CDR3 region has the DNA TGTGCCAGCAGCCACCTACTAAACACCGGGGAGCTGTTTTTT.

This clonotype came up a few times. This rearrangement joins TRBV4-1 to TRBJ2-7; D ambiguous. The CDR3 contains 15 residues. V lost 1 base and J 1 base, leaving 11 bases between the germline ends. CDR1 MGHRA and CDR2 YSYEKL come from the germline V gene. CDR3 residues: CASSQVATWSYEQYF. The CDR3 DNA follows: TGCGCCAGCAGCCAAGTAGCCACTTGGTCCTACGAGCAGTACTTC.

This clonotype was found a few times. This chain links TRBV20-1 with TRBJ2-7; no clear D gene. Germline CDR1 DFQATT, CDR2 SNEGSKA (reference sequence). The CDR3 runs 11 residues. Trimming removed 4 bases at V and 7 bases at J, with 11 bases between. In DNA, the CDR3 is TGCAGTGCTAACCCACTCGAAGAGCAGTACTTC. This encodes CSANPLEEQYF.

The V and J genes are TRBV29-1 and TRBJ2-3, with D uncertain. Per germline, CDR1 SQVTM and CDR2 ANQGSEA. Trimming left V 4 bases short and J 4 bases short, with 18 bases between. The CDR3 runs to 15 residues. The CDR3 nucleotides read TGCAGCGTTGTCCTGCTTGCTGGGGTAGCAGATACGCAGTATTTT. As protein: CSVVLLAGVADTQYF.

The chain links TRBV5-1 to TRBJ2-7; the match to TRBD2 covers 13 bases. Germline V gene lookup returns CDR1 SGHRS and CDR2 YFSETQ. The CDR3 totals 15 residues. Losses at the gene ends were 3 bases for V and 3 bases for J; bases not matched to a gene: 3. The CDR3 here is CASSWRTSGSYEQYF. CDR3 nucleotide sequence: TGCGCCAGCAGCTGGCGGACTAGCGGGAGCTACGAGCAGTACTTC.

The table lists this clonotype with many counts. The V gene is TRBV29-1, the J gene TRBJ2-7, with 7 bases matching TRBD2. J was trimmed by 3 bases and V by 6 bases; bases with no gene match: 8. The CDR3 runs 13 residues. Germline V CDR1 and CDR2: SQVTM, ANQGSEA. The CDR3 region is CSVVTSRVYEQYF. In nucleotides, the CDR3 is TGCAGCGTCGTGACTAGCAGAGTCTACGAGCAGTACTTC.